These 12 T cell receptor beta chains were sequenced from one sample in a study of blood T cell repertoires in COVID-19. Method: immunoSEQ multiplex PCR; TCRdb's copy keeps in-frame clones and lacks some. Here the sample spans about 310,000 clones, roughly 84% being singletons. Sequencing used peripheral blood. The receptors here all came from a man aged 45 to 65 with active or convalescent COVID-19.

This clone was recorded once. V and J are TRBV28 and TRBJ1-2; TRBD1 matches 7 bases. V lost 6 bases to trimming and J lost 8 bases; unmatched junction nucleotides: 9. In germline, CDR1 is MDHEN, CDR2 SYDVKM. The CDR3 length is 13 residues. The CDR3 here is CASRRQGLYGYTF. CDR3 sequence (DNA): TGTGCCAGCAGAAGACAGGGCCTTTACGGCTACACCTTC.

This chain joins TRBV27 and TRBJ1-6; D remains unclear. The germline V gene has CDR1 MNHEY and CDR2 SMNVEV (reference sequence). V was trimmed by 5 bases and J by 9 bases, leaving 11 bases between them. The CDR3 has 13 amino acids. CDR3 bases: TGTGCCAGCAGTAGGAGTTTCGGTTCACCCCTCCACTTT. It translates to CASSRSFGSPLHF.

The J gene is TRBJ1-2, the V gene TRBV3-1 (or the pseudogene TRBV3-2); D possibly corresponds to TRBD1 (5 bases). The CDR3 consists of 15 residues. Germline-derived CDR1 and CDR2 are LGHDT and YNNKEL (reference sequence). Trimming took 2 bases from V and 1 from J, leaving 11 bases between them. CDR3 coding DNA: TGTGCCAGCAGCCAACGAATACAGGATAACTATGGCTACACCTTC. Encoded protein: CASSQRIQDNYGYTF.

This chain connects TRBV20-1 to TRBJ2-1; D gene unclear. This CDR3 comprises 10 residues. CDR1 and CDR2 (germline): DFQATT, SNEGSKA (reference sequence). V was pared by 3 bases and J by 8 bases, with 5 bases between. The chain's CDR3 is CSARADEQFF. For the CDR3, the DNA is TGCAGTGCTAGGGCAGATGAGCAGTTCTTC.

The V call is TRBV7-9, the J call TRBJ1-2, with D unresolved. This CDR3 spans 14 amino acids. Germline CDR1 is SEHNR and CDR2 is FQNEAQ (reference sequence). Trimming cost V 1 base and J 4 bases, with 10 bases left between them. CDR3 nucleotides: TGTGCCAGCAGCTTAGGCGGGGTTACCTATGGCTACACCTTC. Its protein product is CASSLGGVTYGYTF.

The chain carries TRBV7-9 and TRBJ1-2; D not resolved. V was shortened by 1 base and J by 6 bases, with 9 bases between the two germline ends. In germline, CDR1 is SEHNR, CDR2 FQNEAQ (reference sequence). CDR3 length equals 13 residues. Written as DNA, the CDR3 is TGTGCCAGCAGCTTAGAAATACAGAATGGCTACACCTTC. Its protein product is CASSLEIQNGYTF. Looking up the rest from reference TRBV7-9 and TRBJ1-2 gives the full variable domain: DTGVSQNPRHKITKRGQNVTFRCDPISEHNRLYWYRQTLGQGPEFLTYFQNEAQLEKSRLLSDRFSAERPKGSFSTLEIQRTEQGDSAMYLCASSLEIQNGYTFGSGTRLTVV.

This chain links TRBV18 with TRBJ1-1; the match to TRBD1 covers 8 bases. V lost 3 bases, J lost 1 base, and 10 bases stayed unmatched. This CDR3 has 17 amino acids. Germline lookup yields CDR1 KGHSH and CDR2 LQKENI. CDR3 protein: CASSPGPTGAKNTEAFF. The CDR3 DNA reads as TGTGCCAGCTCACCCGGCCCGACAGGGGCAAAGAACACTGAAGCTTTCTTT.

J is TRBJ1-5 and V is TRBV10-2, with 8 bases matching TRBD1. The CDR3 runs 14 residues. Germline values: CDR1 WSHSY, CDR2 SAAADI. The trim removed 4 bases at V and 7 bases at J, leaving 6 bases unmatched. Here the CDR3 reads CASSVASGGQPQHF. The CDR3 DNA reads TGCGCCAGCAGTGTGGCCTCAGGGGGCCAGCCCCAGCATTTT.

V is TRBV7-9 and J is TRBJ2-4; D might be TRBD2 (6 bases). V was shortened by 5 bases and J by 1 base, with 24 bases between the two germline ends. CDR1 and CDR2 from the germline V gene are SEHNR and FQNEAQ (reference sequence). This CDR3 spans 19 amino acids. The CDR3 loop is CASSPLIVPGGLAKNIQYF. CDR3 coding DNA: TGTGCCAGCAGCCCGTTAATAGTCCCAGGAGGGCTTGCCAAAAACATTCAGTACTTC.

The V gene is TRBV30, the J gene TRBJ1-5; 8 nucleotides align to TRBD1. Germline CDR1 reads GTSNPN; CDR2 reads SVGIG (reference sequence). V trimming: 0 bases; J trimming: 4 bases; junction bases outside the gene matches: 5. The CDR3 runs 15 residues. CDR3 DNA sequence: TGTGCCTGGAGTGTAGGATACAGGGGGAATCAGCCCCAGCATTTT. Encoded protein: CAWSVGYRGNQPQHF.

The chain has TRBV2 and TRBJ1-3; TRBD1 is a possible D gene (6 bases). The V end lost 4 bases, the J end lost 2 bases, and 18 bases lay between the germline ends. Per germline, CDR1 SNHLY and CDR2 FYNNEI. This CDR3 spans 17 amino acids. In nucleotides, the CDR3 is TGTGCCAGCAGTGGAGGGGGAAGAGGGCTCACTGGAAACACCATATATTTT. Its translation: CASSGGGRGLTGNTIYF.

The chain carries TRBV19 and TRBJ1-5, with 12 bases identical to TRBD1. Germline CDR1 LNHDA, CDR2 SQIVND (reference sequence). This CDR3 is 13 amino acids long. Germline trimming cut 6 bases from V and 10 bases from J; bases unmatched to any gene: 4. The DNA for the CDR3 is TGTGCCAGTAGGAGGGACAGGGGGCTTCCCCAGCATTTT. Encoded protein: CASRRDRGLPQHF.